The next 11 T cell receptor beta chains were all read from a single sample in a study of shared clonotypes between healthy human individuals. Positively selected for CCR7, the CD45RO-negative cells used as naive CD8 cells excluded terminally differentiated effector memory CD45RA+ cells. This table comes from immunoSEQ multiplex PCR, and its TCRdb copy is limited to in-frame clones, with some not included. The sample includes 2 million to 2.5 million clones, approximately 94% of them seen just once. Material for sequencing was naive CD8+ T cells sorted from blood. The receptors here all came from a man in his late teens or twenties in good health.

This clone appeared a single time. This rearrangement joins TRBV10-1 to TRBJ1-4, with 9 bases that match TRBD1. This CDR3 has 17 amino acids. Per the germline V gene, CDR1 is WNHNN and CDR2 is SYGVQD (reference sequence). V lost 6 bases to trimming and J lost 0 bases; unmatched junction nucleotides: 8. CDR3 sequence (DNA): TGCGCCAGCAGCGCCGGGACAGGGTTTGCAACTAATGAAAAACTGTTTTTT. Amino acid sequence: CASSAGTGFATNEKLFF.

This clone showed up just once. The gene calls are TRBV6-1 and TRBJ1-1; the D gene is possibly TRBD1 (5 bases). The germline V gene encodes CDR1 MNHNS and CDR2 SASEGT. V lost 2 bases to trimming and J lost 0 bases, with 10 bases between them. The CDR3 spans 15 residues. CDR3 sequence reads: CASSENEGMNTEAFF. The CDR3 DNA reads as TGTGCCAGCAGTGAAAATGAGGGGATGAACACTGAAGCTTTCTTT.

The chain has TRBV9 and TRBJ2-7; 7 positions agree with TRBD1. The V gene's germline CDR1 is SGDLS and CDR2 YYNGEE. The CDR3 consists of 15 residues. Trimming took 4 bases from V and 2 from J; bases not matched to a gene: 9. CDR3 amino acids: CASSSSRDSPYEQYF. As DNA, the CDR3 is TGTGCCAGCAGCTCATCCCGGGACAGCCCCTACGAGCAGTACTTC. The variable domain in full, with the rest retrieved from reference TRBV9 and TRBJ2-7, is DSGVTQTPKHLITATGQRVTLRCSPRSGDLSVYWYQQSLDQGLQFLIQYYNGEERAKGNILERFSAQQFPDLHSELNLSSLELGDSALYFCASSSSRDSPYEQYFGPGTRLTVT.

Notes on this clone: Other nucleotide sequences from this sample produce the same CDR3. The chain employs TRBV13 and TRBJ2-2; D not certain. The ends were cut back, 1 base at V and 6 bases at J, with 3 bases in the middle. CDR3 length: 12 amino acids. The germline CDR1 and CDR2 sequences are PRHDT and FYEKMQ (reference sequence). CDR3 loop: CASSLVSGELFF. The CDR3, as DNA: TGTGCCAGCAGCTTAGTCTCCGGGGAGCTGTTTTTT.

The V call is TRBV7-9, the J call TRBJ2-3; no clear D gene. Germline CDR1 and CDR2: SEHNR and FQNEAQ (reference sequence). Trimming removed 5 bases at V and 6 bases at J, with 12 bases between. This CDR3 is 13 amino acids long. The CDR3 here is CASSVTQTDTQYF. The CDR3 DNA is TGTGCCAGCAGCGTAACCCAAACGGATACGCAGTATTTT. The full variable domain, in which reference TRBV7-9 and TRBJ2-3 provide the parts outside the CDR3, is DTGVSQNPRHKITKRGQNVTFRCDPISEHNRLYWYRQTLGQGPEFLTYFQNEAQLEKSRLLSDRFSAERPKGSFSTLEIQRTEQGDSAMYLCASSVTQTDTQYFGPGTRLTVL.

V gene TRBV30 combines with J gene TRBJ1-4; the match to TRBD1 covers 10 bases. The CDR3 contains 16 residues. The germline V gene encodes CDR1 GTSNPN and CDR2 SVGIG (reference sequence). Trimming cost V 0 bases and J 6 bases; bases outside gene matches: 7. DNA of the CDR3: TGTGCCTGGAGTGTCCTCCCGGGACAGGGGCATGAAAAACTGTTTTTT. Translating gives CAWSVLPGQGHEKLFF.

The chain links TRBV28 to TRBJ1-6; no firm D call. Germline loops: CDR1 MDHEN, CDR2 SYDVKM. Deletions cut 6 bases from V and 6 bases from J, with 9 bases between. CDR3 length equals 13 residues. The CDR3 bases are TGTGCCAGCAGAGACGTAATTAATTCACCCCTCCACTTT. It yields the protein CASRDVINSPLHF.

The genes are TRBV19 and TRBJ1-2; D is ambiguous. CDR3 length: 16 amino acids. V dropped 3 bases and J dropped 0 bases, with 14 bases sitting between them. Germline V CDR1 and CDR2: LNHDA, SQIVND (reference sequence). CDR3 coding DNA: TGTGCCAGTAGTATTAAGGCAGGACTTGCTAACTATGGCTACACCTTC. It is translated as CASSIKAGLANYGYTF. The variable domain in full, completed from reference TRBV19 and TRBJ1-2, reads DGGITQSPKYLFRKEGQNVTLSCEQNLNHDAMYWYRQDPGQGLRLIYYSQIVNDFQKGDIAEGYSVSREKKESFPLTVTSAQKNPTAFYLCASSIKAGLANYGYTFGSGTRLTVV.

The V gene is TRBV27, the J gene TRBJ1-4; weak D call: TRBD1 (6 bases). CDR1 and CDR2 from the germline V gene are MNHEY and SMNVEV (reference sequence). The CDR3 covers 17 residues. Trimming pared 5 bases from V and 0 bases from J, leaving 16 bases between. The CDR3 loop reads CASSPLRDIATNEKLFF. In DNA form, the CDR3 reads TGTGCCAGCAGTCCCTTGAGGGACATTGCAACTAATGAAAAACTGTTTTTT.

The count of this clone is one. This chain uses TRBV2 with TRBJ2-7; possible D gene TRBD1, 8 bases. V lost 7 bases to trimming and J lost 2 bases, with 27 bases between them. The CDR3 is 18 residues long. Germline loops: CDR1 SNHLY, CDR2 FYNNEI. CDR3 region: CASKMGRGQASGAYEQYF. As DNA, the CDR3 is TGTGCCAGCAAGATGGGCAGGGGGCAAGCTAGCGGAGCCTACGAGCAGTACTTC.

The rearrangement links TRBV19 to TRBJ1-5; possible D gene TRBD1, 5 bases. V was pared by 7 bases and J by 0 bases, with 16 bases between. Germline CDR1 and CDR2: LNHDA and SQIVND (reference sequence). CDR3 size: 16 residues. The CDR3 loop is CASIGAEVYSNQPQHF. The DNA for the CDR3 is TGTGCCAGTATAGGGGCAGAAGTTTATAGCAATCAGCCCCAGCATTTT.